This T cell receptor (beta chain) derives from a study of shared clonotypes between healthy human individuals. Overall study findings and caveats: Larger richness was generally estimated for naive than memory subsets.

Notes on this clone: Its antigen is still unknown. The same CDR3 also results from other DNA sequences found in this sample.

Sequencing used immunoSEQ multiplex PCR; TCRdb keeps in-frame clones, though not all of them. In the table there are about 1 million clones, roughly 70% of which are singletons. V shed 6 bases and J shed 1 base, with 9 bases lying between them. This CDR3 spans 13 amino acids. Germline CDR1 is SGHAT and CDR2 is FQNNGV. The chain carries TRBV11-2 and TRBJ1-1; D not certain. The sequence was collected from a man between 18 and 29 years old in good health. The specimen sequenced was memory CD4+ T cells sorted from blood. The subset was: CD45RA-negative fraction. The CDR3 sequence is CASSYSTNTEAFF. In DNA, the CDR3 is TGTGCCAGCAGTTATAGCACGAACACTGAAGCTTTCTTT.